Below, one T cell receptor (beta chain) is given with its context. The antigen remains unidentified. Only Caucasian adults living in Nashville, Tennessee made up the donor group. Per germline, CDR1 MNHEY and CDR2 SMNVEV (reference sequence). Trimming removed 5 bases from V and 2 bases from J, with 13 bases in between. This CDR3 has 15 residues. This sample was included in a study of shared clonotypes between healthy human individuals. General study results and limits: Deeper or shallower sequencing was expected to change how clonotypes are shared among donors.

Every immunoSEQ plate was one replicate of a subset's evenly spread DNA. Produced via immunoSEQ multiplex PCR; TCRdb's table is partial and in-frame only. The repertoire holds about 1.5 million clones, with about 96% as singletons. The sequence came from a man aged 30 to 45 in good health. Input material: naive CD4+ T cells sorted from blood. The subset is: CD45RA+ positively selected. The rearrangement links TRBV27 to TRBJ1-5; possible D gene TRBD1, 6 bases. This CDR3 is CASSAQGLGNQPQHF. The CDR3 region has the DNA TGTGCCAGCAGTGCCCAGGGGCTGGGCAATCAGCCCCAGCATTTT.